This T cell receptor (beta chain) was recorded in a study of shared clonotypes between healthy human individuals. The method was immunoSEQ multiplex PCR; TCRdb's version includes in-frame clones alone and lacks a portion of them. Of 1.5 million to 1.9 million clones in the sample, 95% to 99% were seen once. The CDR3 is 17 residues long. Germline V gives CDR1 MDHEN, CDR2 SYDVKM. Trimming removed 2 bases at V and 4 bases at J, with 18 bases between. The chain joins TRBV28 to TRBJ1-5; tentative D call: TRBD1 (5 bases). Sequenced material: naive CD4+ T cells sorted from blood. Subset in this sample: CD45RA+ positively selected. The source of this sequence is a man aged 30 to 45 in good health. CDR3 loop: CASSLIYSGAFNQPQHF. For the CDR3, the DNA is TGTGCCAGCAGTTTAATATACAGTGGGGCCTTTAATCAGCCCCAGCATTTT. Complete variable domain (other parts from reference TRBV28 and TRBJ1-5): DVKVTQSSRYLVKRTGEKVFLECVQDMDHENMFWYRQDPGLGLRLIYFSYDVKMKEKGDIPEGYSVSREKKERFSLILESASTNQTSMYLCASSLIYSGAFNQPQHFGDGTRLSIL.